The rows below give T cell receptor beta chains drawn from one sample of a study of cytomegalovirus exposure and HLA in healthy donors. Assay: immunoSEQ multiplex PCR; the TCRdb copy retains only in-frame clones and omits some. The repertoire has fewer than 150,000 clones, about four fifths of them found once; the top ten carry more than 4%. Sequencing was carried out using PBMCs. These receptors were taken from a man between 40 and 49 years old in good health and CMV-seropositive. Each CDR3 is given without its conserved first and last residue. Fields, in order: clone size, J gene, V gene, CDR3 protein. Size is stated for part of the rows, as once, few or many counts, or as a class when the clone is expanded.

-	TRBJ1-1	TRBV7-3	ASRTGMNTEAF
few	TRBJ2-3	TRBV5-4	ASSLVLARSTDTQY
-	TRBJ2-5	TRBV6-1	ASSEYRAGGRETQY
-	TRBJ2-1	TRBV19	ASSIGLSSYNEQF
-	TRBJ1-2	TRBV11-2	ASSLGQDGYT
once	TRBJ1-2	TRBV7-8	ASSLAGGNYGYT
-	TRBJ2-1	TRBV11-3	ASSTMEEFYNEQF
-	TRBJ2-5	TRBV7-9	ASTRFGQGGETQY
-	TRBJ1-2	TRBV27	ASSPTGGDGYT
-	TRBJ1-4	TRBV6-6	ASSYPGQLNEKLF
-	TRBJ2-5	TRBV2	ASSGVTGGRETQY
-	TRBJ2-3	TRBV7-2	ASGFGQNRHLGTQY
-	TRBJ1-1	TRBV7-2	ASSLRDTMNTEAF
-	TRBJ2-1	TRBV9	ASSVDGHYNEQF
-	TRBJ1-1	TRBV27	ASSKQGPRTEAF
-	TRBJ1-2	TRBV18	ASSLDSNYGYT
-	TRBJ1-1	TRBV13	ASSFRQDTEAF
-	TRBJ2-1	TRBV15	ATSRDGARDDNEQF
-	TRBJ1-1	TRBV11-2	ASSRTGQSGNTEAF
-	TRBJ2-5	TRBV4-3	ASSQDNLKKETQY
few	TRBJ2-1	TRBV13	ASSLGTSDPSYNEQF
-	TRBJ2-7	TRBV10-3	AISRGNQRERNEQY
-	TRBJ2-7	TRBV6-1	ASKSQGAWAYEQY
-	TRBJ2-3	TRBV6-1	ASRLAGSRGDTQY
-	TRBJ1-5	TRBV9	ASSVGGSGNQPQH
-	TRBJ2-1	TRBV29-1	SVAGGQGSYNEQF
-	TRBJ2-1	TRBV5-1	ASSLEGLAGGGNWDEQF
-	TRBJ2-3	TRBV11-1	ASSPGTGVADTQY
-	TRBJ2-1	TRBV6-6	ASSSQGGNNEQF
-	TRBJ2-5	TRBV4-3	ASSQDRLAGVGSQY
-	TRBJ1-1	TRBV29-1	STGQGATEAF
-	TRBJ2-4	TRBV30	AWSGGGGSDIQY
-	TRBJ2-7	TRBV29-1	SVFGRTHEQY
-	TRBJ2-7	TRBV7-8	ASSLQGGLYEQY
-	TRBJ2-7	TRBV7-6	ASGASGNSYEQY
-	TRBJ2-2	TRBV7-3	ASSLGQGYTGELF
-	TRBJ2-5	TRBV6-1	ARERQGASQETQY
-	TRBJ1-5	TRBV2	ASSGTGGWQPQH
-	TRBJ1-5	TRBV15	ATSRDVNQPQH
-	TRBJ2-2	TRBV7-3	ASRRDRETGELF
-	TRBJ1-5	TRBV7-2	ASSLSGGQPQH
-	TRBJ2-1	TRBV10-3	AIRQGASEQF
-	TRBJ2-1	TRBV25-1	ASSDPTSGSSNEQF
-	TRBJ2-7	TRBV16	ASSWALSYEQY
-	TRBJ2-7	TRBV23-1	ASGREYPYEQY
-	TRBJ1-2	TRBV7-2	ASSLGAQAGRYGYT
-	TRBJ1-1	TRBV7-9	ASNADRAEAF
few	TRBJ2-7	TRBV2	ASSKGQPYEQY
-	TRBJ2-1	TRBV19	ASRELKLAGYNEQF
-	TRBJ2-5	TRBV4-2	ASSQDPGTGDQY
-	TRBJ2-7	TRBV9	ASSAHSGSSYEQY
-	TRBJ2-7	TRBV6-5	ASIFDDRGPYEQY
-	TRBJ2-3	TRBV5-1	ASSYPGTGDTDTQY
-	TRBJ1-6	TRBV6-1	ASSPGQGVNSPLH
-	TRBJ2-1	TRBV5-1	ATRSGRNSGRASDNEQF
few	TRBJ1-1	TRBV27	ASSPGQANTEAF
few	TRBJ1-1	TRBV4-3	ASSLHSGGQGVKSTEAF
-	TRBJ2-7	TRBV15	ATSRVGQGDPYEQY
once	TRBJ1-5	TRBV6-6	ASTGTGGQPQH